The rows below give T cell receptor beta chains drawn from one sample of a study of OX40 agonist ivuxolimab in advanced cancers. Generated by immunoSEQ multiplex PCR, the TCRdb table keeps only in-frame clones and is missing some. The repertoire holds about 86,000 clones, with about 90% as singletons. Sequenced here: CD4+ or CD8+ T cells sorted from blood, sampled in a trial of the OX40 agonist ivuxolimab. The source is an adult with an advanced solid tumor such as melanoma, head and neck, liver or kidney cancer. Both conserved end residues are trimmed from each CDR3.

CDR3 length | J gene | V gene | CDR3 protein
13 | TRBJ2-5 | TRBV7-7 | ASSSGTSGQETQY
14 | TRBJ2-2 | TRBV4-1 | ASQADGGGNTGELF
13 | TRBJ2-7 | TRBV6-1 | ASSVLRDGNYEQY
10 | TRBJ2-5 | TRBV29-1 | SVESTPETQY
11 | TRBJ1-1 | TRBV5-5 | ASSFHTGTEAF
11 | TRBJ1-2 | TRBV11-2 | ASSLESGIGYT
14 | TRBJ2-5 | TRBV11-3 | ASSFAVAEGRETQY
12 | TRBJ2-2 | TRBV14 | ASSLTVVTGELF
11 | TRBJ2-5 | TRBV2 | ASTVELSETQY
11 | TRBJ2-3 | TRBV6-5 | ASQGYGTDTQY
17 | TRBJ2-1 | TRBV9 | ASSPGEREGLSSYNEQF
12 | TRBJ1-2 | TRBV30 | AWRGTGWIYGYT
11 | TRBJ2-7 | TRBV7-2 | ASSFPSAHEQY
13 | TRBJ1-2 | TRBV6-6 | ATPGGHTGDYGYT
11 | TRBJ1-4 | TRBV7-8 | ASSRAQVEKLF
11 | TRBJ2-7 | TRBV27 | ASSLPGSSEQY
12 | TRBJ1-3 | TRBV29-1 | SVEARGSGNTIY
11 | TRBJ1-1 | TRBV25-1 | ASGGQGNTEAF
14 | TRBJ1-4 | TRBV5-1 | ASAQSGTGGNEKLF
13 | TRBJ2-3 | TRBV29-1 | SVGPTGQGADTQY
12 | TRBJ2-3 | TRBV27 | ASSWTGGSDTQY
14 | TRBJ1-2 | TRBV10-3 | AISESPGQENYGYT
13 | TRBJ2-1 | TRBV5-1 | ASSLGDLLGNEQF
11 | TRBJ2-5 | TRBV9 | ASSTWDGETQY
15 | TRBJ2-1 | TRBV7-3 | ASSLTRSLVYYNEQF
13 | TRBJ2-7 | TRBV13 | ASSLGFSPSYEQY
11 | TRBJ2-7 | TRBV6-1 | ASSRPWGYEQY
16 | TRBJ1-4 | TRBV28 | ASRISGTGDRANEKLF
16 | TRBJ1-5 | TRBV15 | ATSRVSDSTGLNQPQH
12 | TRBJ1-1 | TRBV7-6 | ASSLDTRNTEAF
9 | TRBJ2-2 | TRBV7-2 | ASSLAGELF
13 | TRBJ1-5 | TRBV5-1 | ASRDTTGSNQPQH
16 | TRBJ2-7 | TRBV28 | ASSSTRIPGLAIWEQY
11 | TRBJ1-2 | TRBV15 | ATSRAVVEAYT
19 | TRBJ2-2 | TRBV21-1 | ASSIKLARVGGRENTGELF
10 | TRBJ1-5 | TRBV28 | ASSGQGRPQH
13 | TRBJ1-2 | TRBV28 | ASNWAGQTVYGYT